The 12 T cell receptor beta chains given below trace back to one sample, sequenced in a study of T-cell reconstitution after alpha-beta-depleted transplantation in children. Unique molecular identifiers were incorporated during preparation of the TCRbeta library. MiXCR, run by TCRdb on the PCR reads, gives a single entry per CDR3 protein. The sample consists of around 420,000 distinct CDR3 sequences, 16% of them appearing once. Sequenced material: PBMCs, mostly from graft donor cells, taken 360 days after TCRalphabeta/CD19-depleted stem cell transplant. The receptor source for this set is a boy younger than two who had a stem cell transplant for Wiskott-Aldrich syndrome, so the T cells may come from the graft donor.

The table lists this clonotype with many counts. This chain connects TRBV9 to TRBJ1-2; possible D gene TRBD1, 6 bases. CDR3 length: 15 amino acids. V lost 0 bases and J lost 4, with 13 bases in between. Germline V gene lookup returns CDR1 SGDLS and CDR2 YYNGEE. CDR3 nucleotide sequence: TGTGCCAGCAGCGTAGAGTCAGGGGACGCCTATGGCTACACCTTC. Its translation: CASSVESGDAYGYTF. The full variable domain, its missing parts supplied by reference TRBV9 and TRBJ1-2, is DSGVTQTPKHLITATGQRVTLRCSPRSGDLSVYWYQQSLDQGLQFLIQYYNGEERAKGNILERFSAQQFPDLHSELNLSSLELGDSALYFCASSVESGDAYGYTFGSGTRLTVV.

This clonotype appeared many times. The chain carries TRBV5-1 and TRBJ2-2; D gene unclear. V was shortened by 0 bases and J by 4 bases, with 10 bases between the two germline ends. The CDR3 sequence is 15 residues long. Looked up from germline, CDR1 is SGHRS and CDR2 is YFSETQ. Here the CDR3 DNA reads TGCGCCAGCAGCTTGGCAGAGGTTCGCACCGGGGAGCTGTTTTTT. It is translated as CASSLAEVRTGELFF.

This CDR3 reads CASSPTGNYNSPLHF. The CDR3 nucleotides are TGTGCCAGCAGCCCCACAGGGAATTATAATTCACCCCTCCACTTT. This chain uses TRBV7-2 with TRBJ1-6; D perhaps matches TRBD1 (6 bases). This CDR3 spans 15 amino acids. Per germline, CDR1 SGHTA and CDR2 FQGNSA. The ends were cut back, 5 bases at V and 4 bases at J, with 12 bases in the middle.

This clonotype was counted between two and nine times. The CDR3 DNA sequence: TGTGCCAGCAGTCTAGACAGGGTCGCTTATATCAATGAGCAGTTCTTC. It yields the protein CASSLDRVAYINEQFF. The genes are TRBV5-5 and TRBJ2-1, with 7 positions matching TRBD1. Germline assignment: CDR1 SGHKS and CDR2 YYEKEE (reference sequence). The CDR3 consists of 16 residues. The trim removed 5 bases at V and 6 bases at J, leaving 14 bases unmatched.

Ten or more counts support this clonotype. The genes are TRBV6-1 and TRBJ1-1, with D perhaps TRBD1 (5 bases). The CDR3 runs to 14 residues. V was trimmed by 6 bases and J by 4 bases, leaving 15 bases between them. The germline V gene encodes CDR1 MNHNS and CDR2 SASEGT. This CDR3 is CASRNRRWVTEAFF. The DNA for the CDR3 is TGTGCCAGCAGGAACAGGAGATGGGTCACTGAAGCTTTCTTT.

The chain recombines TRBV9 with TRBJ2-5, with 9 bases identical to TRBD2. The CDR3 contains 14 residues. The V and J ends lost 7 bases and 2 bases, in that order; junction bases with no gene match: 6. Looked up from germline, CDR1 is SGDLS and CDR2 is YYNGEE. CDR3 region: CASGSGSRQETQYF. CDR3 in DNA: TGTGCCAGCGGTAGCGGGAGCAGGCAAGAGACCCAGTACTTC.

CDR3 in DNA: TGTGCCAGCAGTTTGAGTGGGATAGCTCTAGAGACCCAGTACTTC. Translation gives CASSLSGIALETQYF. The V gene is TRBV12-3 or TRBV12-4, the J gene TRBJ2-5; D unresolved. This CDR3 is 15 amino acids long. Trimming stripped 3 bases from V and 4 bases from J, with 15 bases between.

This clonotype was detected only a few times. The chain is built from TRBV25-1 and TRBJ2-5; TRBD2 matches 8 bases. This CDR3 has 14 residues. J was trimmed by 2 bases and V by 4 bases; bases with no gene match: 3. In germline, CDR1 is MGHDK, CDR2 SYGVNS. CDR3 sequence (DNA): TGTGCCAGCAGTGTCAGACTAGCGCAAGAGACCCAGTACTTC. Translating gives CASSVRLAQETQYF. The full variable domain, in which reference TRBV25-1 and TRBJ2-5 provide the parts outside the CDR3, is EADIYQTPRYLVIGTGKKITLECSQTMGHDKMYWYQQDPGMELHLIHYSYGVNSTEKGDLSSESTVSRIRTEHFPLTLESARPSHTSQYLCASSVRLAQETQYFGPGTRLLVL.

This chain links TRBV20-1 with TRBJ2-7; tentatively, D is TRBD2 (5 bases). Trimming left V 6 bases short and J 2 bases short, with 8 bases between. This CDR3 is 11 amino acids long. CDR1 is DFQATT, CDR2 SNEGSKA, per germline (reference sequence). The CDR3 reads CSARVPYEQYF. DNA for the CDR3: TGCAGTGCGCGGGTTCCCTACGAGCAGTACTTC.

This sequence joins TRBV4-1 and TRBJ2-4, with D maybe TRBD2 (5 bases). Germline values: CDR1 MGHRA, CDR2 YSYEKL. The CDR3 spans 17 residues. Trimming shortened V by 4 bases and J by 3 bases, and 19 bases separated the two germline ends. This chain's CDR3 is CASSLALVREVKNIQYF. The CDR3 DNA sequence: TGCGCCAGCAGCCTCGCCTTGGTTCGGGAAGTCAAAAACATTCAGTACTTC.

V usage is TRBV20-1 and J usage is TRBJ2-1; D is possibly TRBD1 (6 bases). The CDR3 is 16 residues long. The V gene lost 0 bases and the J gene lost 13 bases, with 25 bases spanning the gap. In germline, CDR1 is DFQATT, CDR2 SNEGSKA (reference sequence). The CDR3 loop reads CSARDSTIRIKDSQFF. The CDR3 DNA reads TGCAGTGCTAGAGATTCCACGATTCGTATTAAGGACAGTCAGTTCTTC.

This clonotype was detected only a few times. The chain carries TRBV15 and TRBJ2-5; D is possibly TRBD2 (6 bases). This CDR3 is 14 amino acids long. With 5 bases removed from V and 0 bases from J, the gap between germline ends came to 10 bases. The V gene's germline CDR1 is LNHNV and CDR2 YYDKDF (reference sequence). The CDR3 is CATSPGLNQETQYF. The CDR3 DNA follows: TGTGCCACCAGCCCGGGACTGAACCAAGAGACCCAGTACTTC.